This TCR beta chain was observed in a study of T cells in Graves' hyperthyroidism and ophthalmopathy. V lost 4 bases and J lost 3; bases outside the gene matches: 5. Germline V gene lookup returns CDR1 DFQATT and CDR2 SNEGSKA (reference sequence). This CDR3 spans 13 amino acids. When ophthalmopathy did not progress within 18 months, Graves' hyperthyroidism was considered stable. The sample holds many counts of this clonotype. Its matching antigen is unknown. The TCR beta CDR3 regions underwent amplification using RNA transcripts as the source. HTBI primers were the set used in a first-round RT-PCR of the TCR CDR3. TCRdb reanalysed the multiplex PCR reads using MiXCR and keeps one entry per CDR3 protein. The sample holds a few hundred thousand distinct CDR3 sequences, over 15% seen once. General observations from the study: Onset of ophthalmopathy came a median roughly 6.9 months after the model predicted it.

The sample taken for sequencing was blood. The V call is TRBV20-1, the J call TRBJ2-7, with 8 bases fitting TRBD1. The receptor was isolated from a woman aged 45-59 years with Graves' hyperthyroidism. CDR3 in amino acids: CSATLDRGYEQYF. The CDR3 region has the DNA TGCAGTGCTACCTTAGACAGGGGCTACGAGCAGTACTTC.